The T cell receptor beta chain described here comes from a study of blood T cell repertoires in COVID-19. This CDR3 contains 14 residues. Germline V gene data show CDR1 as SGHRS and CDR2 as YFSETQ. Trimming pared 0 bases from V and 2 bases from J, leaving 6 bases between. Some clones are missing from TCRdb's copy, which holds only in-frame ones; the method was immunoSEQ multiplex PCR. The sample includes about 220,000 clones, about 86% of them seen just once. This receptor was identified in a woman aged 40 to 50 with acute COVID-19. The sequenced sample was PBMCs or T cells enriched from blood (not recorded which). V gene TRBV5-1 combines with J gene TRBJ2-1; possible D gene TRBD1, 6 bases. CDR3 DNA sequence: TGCGCCAGCAGCTTGGAGGGGGCCTACAATGAGCAGTTCTTC. This encodes CASSLEGAYNEQFF. Full variable domain (missing parts from reference TRBV5-1 and TRBJ2-1): KAGVTQTPRYLIKTRGQQVTLSCSPISGHRSVSWYQQTPGQGLQFLFEYFSETQRNKGNFPGRFSGRQFSNSRSEMNVSTLELGDSALYLCASSLEGAYNEQFFGPGTRLTVL.